Below, one TCR beta chain is given with its context. The data belong to a study of T cell changes during pregnancy in multiple sclerosis. Assay: immunoSEQ multiplex PCR; the TCRdb copy retains only in-frame clones and omits some. The sample consists of 39,000 or so clones, 85% to 95% of them appearing once. The CDR3 totals 14 residues. Trimming cost V 2 bases and J 8 bases; bases outside gene matches: 6. Looked up from germline, CDR1 is ENHRY and CDR2 is SYGVKD. The sequenced sample was CD4+ T cells from peripheral blood mononuclear cells, obtained after pregnancy. This clonotype originated in a female donor in good health, enrolled as a control in a pregnancy study. The chain recombines TRBV10-3 with TRBJ2-1; 7 nucleotides agree with TRBD2. This chain's CDR3 is CAISEGRARDEQFF. The CDR3 region has the DNA TGTGCCATCAGTGAGGGGAGGGCCCGTGATGAGCAGTTCTTC.